Each of the 29 T cell receptor beta chains below was sequenced from the same sample in a study of cytomegalovirus exposure and HLA in healthy donors. Primers for the PCR totalled 60 Vbeta and 13 Jbeta. The assay was immunoSEQ multiplex PCR, and TCRdb's table has in-frame clones only and misses some. Among under 200,000 clones listed, almost 85% were seen once. Sequencing used PBMCs. These receptors came from a woman aged 50 to 65 in good health and CMV-seronegative.

This chain links TRBV6-5 with TRBJ1-2; D is uncertain. CDR1 MNHEY and CDR2 SVGAGI come from the germline V gene. CDR3 size: 13 residues. Trimming removed 0 bases at V and 8 bases at J, with 10 bases between. The CDR3 is CASSYSGTRGYTF. CDR3 nucleotide sequence: TGTGCCAGCAGTTACTCCGGTACGCGGGGCTACACCTTC.

The J gene is TRBJ2-7, the V gene TRBV30, with 8 nucleotides matching TRBD1. The V and J ends lost 5 bases and 7 bases, in that order; junction bases with no gene match: 13. Germline V gives CDR1 GTSNPN, CDR2 SVGIG (reference sequence). This CDR3 is 14 amino acids long. This chain's CDR3 is CAWLTGQGIGEQYF. The CDR3 coding sequence is TGTGCCTGGTTGACCGGACAGGGTATTGGTGAGCAGTACTTC. The whole variable domain, remainder taken from reference TRBV30 and TRBJ2-7, is SQTIHQWPATLVQPVGSPLSLECTVEGTSNPNLYWYRQAAGRGLQLLFYSVGIGQISSEVPQNLSASRPQDRQFILSSKKLLLSDSGFYLCAWLTGQGIGEQYFGPGTRLTVT.

This rearrangement joins TRBV4-1 to TRBJ2-4; 11 bases match TRBD2. After removal of 0 bases from V and 6 bases from J, the junction contained 13 bases not matched to a gene. There are 19 residues in the CDR3. The V gene's germline CDR1 is MGHRA and CDR2 YSYEKL. CDR3 DNA: TGCGCCAGCAGCCAAGAAAGTACTAGCGGGAGCGGGGGGGGAAACATTCAGTACTTC. Its protein product is CASSQESTSGSGGGNIQYF.

The rearrangement joins TRBV28 to TRBJ1-6; possible D gene TRBD1, 5 bases. The V gene's germline CDR1 is MDHEN and CDR2 SYDVKM. V lost 6 bases and J lost 7, with 13 bases in between. This CDR3 has 14 residues. In nucleotides, the CDR3 is TGTGCCAGCAGGGGTGGGCGGGGGAATTCACCCCTCCACTTT. Its protein product is CASRGGRGNSPLHF.

J is TRBJ2-7 and V is TRBV25-1, with D unresolved. This CDR3 comprises 15 residues. The V gene lost 1 base and the J gene lost 0 bases, with 10 bases spanning the gap. CDR1 and CDR2 from the germline V gene are MGHDK and SYGVNS. This chain's CDR3 is CASSEFPAGSYEQYF. The CDR3 bases are TGTGCCAGCAGTGAATTTCCCGCAGGCTCCTACGAGCAGTACTTC.

Only a few counts were recorded for this clone. This chain joins TRBV7-8 and TRBJ2-3; a weak D match, TRBD2 (7 bases). CDR1 and CDR2 from the germline V gene are SGHVS and FQNEAQ. Trimming pared 3 bases from V and 7 bases from J, leaving 11 bases between. This CDR3 spans 13 amino acids. The CDR3 DNA reads TGTGCCAGCAGCTTGGAGGGGGGGTATACGCAGTATTTT. The encoded protein is CASSLEGGYTQYF.

Worth noting for this clone: Distinct nucleotide sequences in the sample also encode this CDR3. The J gene is TRBJ2-7, the V gene TRBV28, with unresolved D. The CDR3 sequence is 12 residues long. The germline CDR1 and CDR2 sequences are MDHEN and SYDVKM. Trimming stripped 6 bases from V and 0 bases from J, with 6 bases between. The CDR3 sequence is CASSLSSYEQYF. The CDR3 DNA follows: TGTGCCAGCAGCCTTAGCTCCTACGAGCAGTACTTC.

V usage is TRBV28 and J usage is TRBJ2-7, with D maybe TRBD1 (6 bases). CDR3 size: 16 residues. Germline lookup yields CDR1 MDHEN and CDR2 SYDVKM. Trimming stripped 4 bases from V and 3 bases from J, with 19 bases between. The CDR3 loop is CASSSPAEQGRYEQYF. Written as DNA, the CDR3 is TGTGCCAGCAGTTCCCCTGCCGAACAGGGTCGCTACGAGCAGTACTTC.

V gene TRBV19 combines with J gene TRBJ1-1, with D possibly being TRBD1 (6 bases). Germline-derived CDR1 and CDR2 are LNHDA and SQIVND (reference sequence). V was cut by 5 bases and J by 0 bases, with 10 bases left in between. The CDR3 covers 14 residues. CDR3 loop: CASSPGHMNTEAFF. In DNA, the CDR3 is TGTGCCAGTAGTCCGGGACACATGAACACTGAAGCTTTCTTT.

This chain connects TRBV6-1 to TRBJ2-3; D gene unclear. The CDR3 contains 14 residues. Trimming shortened V by 8 bases and J by 7 bases, and 19 bases separated the two germline ends. Germline V gene data show CDR1 as MNHNS and CDR2 as SASEGT. The CDR3 region is CASFWSSPTNTQYF. The CDR3 DNA reads as TGTGCCAGCTTCTGGAGTTCGCCTACGAATACGCAGTATTTT.

This clone appeared a few times. The chain has TRBV6-6 and TRBJ1-1; D is perhaps TRBD1 (5 bases). V was cut by 0 bases and J by 1 base, with 9 bases left in between. The CDR3 sequence is 15 residues long. Germline lookup yields CDR1 MNHNY and CDR2 SVGAGI (reference sequence). The CDR3: CASSYSGQGNTEAFF. DNA of the CDR3: TGTGCCAGCAGTTACTCGGGGCAGGGGAACACTGAAGCTTTCTTT.

The DNA for the CDR3 is TGTGCCAGCAGCTTTGGGGGCTACCAAGAGACCCAGTACTTC. The encoded protein is CASSFGGYQETQYF. The rearrangement links TRBV7-8 to TRBJ2-5, with D possibly being TRBD1 (6 bases). Germline V CDR1 and CDR2: SGHVS, FQNEAQ. This CDR3 region has 14 residues. V was clipped by 3 bases and J by 0 bases, with 8 bases between them.

This clone was detected only a few times. At one end, the junction sequence differs from germline, possibly due to a read error. The chain combines TRBV7-9 with TRBJ1-2; maybe TRBD1 (5 bases). Germline-derived CDR1 and CDR2 are SEHNR and FQNEAQ (reference sequence). CDR3 length: 13 amino acids. The CDR3 DNA reads TGTTCCAGCAGCTTAGGCGCAGGGAACGGCTACACCTTC. This translates into CSSSLGAGNGYTF.

This rearrangement joins TRBV28 to TRBJ2-7, with D possibly matching TRBD2 (6 bases). V was trimmed by 3 bases and J by 5 bases, leaving 14 bases between them. Germline loops: CDR1 MDHEN, CDR2 SYDVKM. The length of the CDR3 is 14 residues. The CDR3 here is CASSLGGEGNEQYF. The CDR3 coding sequence is TGTGCCAGCAGTTTGGGCGGGGAAGGAAACGAGCAGTACTTC. Full variable domain (rest looked up from reference TRBV28 and TRBJ2-7): DVKVTQSSRYLVKRTGEKVFLECVQDMDHENMFWYRQDPGLGLRLIYFSYDVKMKEKGDIPEGYSVSREKKERFSLILESASTNQTSMYLCASSLGGEGNEQYFGPGTRLTVT.

The chain is built from TRBV28 and TRBJ1-4; 11 bases fit TRBD1. Germline V gene lookup returns CDR1 MDHEN and CDR2 SYDVKM. This CDR3 is 16 amino acids long. The junction had 4 bases not matched to a gene; V was cut back by 2 bases and J by 5 bases. CDR3 nucleotides: TGTGCCAGCAGTTTAGGAGGGACAGGGGGGAATGAAAAACTGTTTTTT. Translated: CASSLGGTGGNEKLFF.

V and J are TRBV5-1 and TRBJ2-2; weak D call: TRBD1 (5 bases). The CDR3 runs 12 residues. Germline CDR1 is SGHRS and CDR2 is YFSETQ. Trimming took off 4 bases at V and 5 bases at J, with 6 bases between the two ends. The CDR3 DNA follows: TGCGCCAGCAGCGCAGGGACCGGGGAGCTGTTTTTT. Amino acid sequence: CASSAGTGELFF.

The rearrangement joins TRBV28 to TRBJ2-1, with TRBD2 matching 9 bases. Germline V gives CDR1 MDHEN, CDR2 SYDVKM. With 8 bases clipped from V and 7 bases from J, the junction kept 9 bases outside the gene matches. The CDR3 is 14 residues long. For the CDR3, the DNA is TGTGCCAGCCACCGCGGGAGGGCCAAAAATGAGCAGTTCTTC. Encoded protein: CASHRGRAKNEQFF.

The chain is built from TRBV7-3 and TRBJ1-5; TRBD1 is a possible D gene (5 bases). Germline-derived CDR1 and CDR2 are SGHTA and FQGTGA. The CDR3 sequence is 13 residues long. The V end was cut by 6 bases, the J end by 7 bases, with 13 bases between. The CDR3 loop is CASSRRGGQPQHF. The CDR3 nucleotides are TGTGCCAGCAGTCGGAGGGGTGGACAGCCCCAGCATTTT.

This chain links TRBV7-2 with TRBJ2-5; 9 positions match TRBD1. J lost 5 bases, V lost 3 bases, and 4 bases had no gene match. The CDR3 loop spans 14 amino acids. Germline V gives CDR1 SGHTA, CDR2 FQGNSA. The CDR3 sequence is CASSLGQGHETQYF. The CDR3 DNA sequence: TGTGCCAGCAGCTTGGGACAGGGCCATGAGACCCAGTACTTC. The full variable domain, its missing parts supplied by reference TRBV7-2 and TRBJ2-5, is GAGVSQSPSNKVTEKGKDVELRCDPISGHTALYWYRQSLGQGLEFLIYFQGNSAPDKSGLPSDRFSAERTGGSVSTLTIQRTQQEDSAVYLCASSLGQGHETQYFGPGTRLLVL.

V is TRBV28 and J is TRBJ2-7, with TRBD2 identical over 8 bases. This CDR3 is built from 17 residues. Germline CDR1 is MDHEN and CDR2 is SYDVKM. The junction had 17 bases not matched to a gene; V was cut back by 5 bases and J by 5 bases. The CDR3 DNA reads TGTGCCAGCAGTCCCCCGGCCGGGGGGGATATCTCGGACGAGCAGTACTTC. Protein sequence: CASSPPAGGDISDEQYF. The whole variable domain, remainder taken from reference TRBV28 and TRBJ2-7, is DVKVTQSSRYLVKRTGEKVFLECVQDMDHENMFWYRQDPGLGLRLIYFSYDVKMKEKGDIPEGYSVSREKKERFSLILESASTNQTSMYLCASSPPAGGDISDEQYFGPGTRLTVT.

The chain couples TRBV5-1 to TRBJ1-1; 7 bases align to TRBD1. The ends lost 1 base at V and 0 bases at J; junction bases unmatched: 6. Germline CDR1 SGHRS, CDR2 YFSETQ. This CDR3 spans 16 amino acids. CDR3 bases: TGCGCCAGCAGCTTGAGCACAGGGGCGATGAACACTGAAGCTTTCTTT. Amino acid sequence: CASSLSTGAMNTEAFF.

The chain links TRBV7-3 to TRBJ2-2; weak D call: TRBD2 (6 bases). The germline CDR1 and CDR2 sequences are SGHTA and FQGTGA. The CDR3 totals 15 residues. The V gene lost 5 bases and the J gene lost 4 bases, with 14 bases spanning the gap. The CDR3 bases are TGTGCCAGCAGCGAAAGACTAGTCTCCACCGGGGAGCTGTTTTTT. Translation gives CASSERLVSTGELFF.

Of note for this clone: The conserved phenylalanine or tryptophan is not found at the CDR3 terminus, so this likely reflects a read error. The DNA is omitted, as the CDR3 cannot be located on it reliably, and the CDR3 follows TCRdb's listing. The V call is TRBV12-5, the J call TRBJ2-3; the listed D gene, TRBD2, was not tested against the DNA. The CDR3 spans 15 residues, counting both ends. Per the germline V gene, CDR1 is LGHNT and CDR2 is FRNRAP. CDR3 in amino acids: CASGLVSRLAAPRRK.

Note on this clone: This specimen includes other DNA sequences encoding the same CDR3. The chain has TRBV5-1 and TRBJ2-2; D is uncertain. The germline V gene encodes CDR1 SGHRS and CDR2 YFSETQ. V was trimmed by 0 bases and J by 1 base, leaving 4 bases between them. This CDR3 has 14 residues. CDR3 region: CASSLVQNTGELFF. Here the CDR3 DNA reads TGCGCCAGCAGCTTGGTACAGAACACCGGGGAGCTGTTTTTT.

This clone came up once. The V and J genes are TRBV5-1 and TRBJ1-3; D call uncertain. This CDR3 has 17 amino acids. Germline V gives CDR1 SGHRS, CDR2 YFSETQ. The ends were cut back, 0 bases at V and 2 bases at J, with 15 bases in the middle. As DNA, the CDR3 is TGCGCCAGCAGCTTGGCGGGAGGGATGACGACTGGAAACACCATATATTTT. This translates into CASSLAGGMTTGNTIYF. The entire variable domain, with the rest obtained from reference TRBV5-1 and TRBJ1-3, is as follows: KAGVTQTPRYLIKTRGQQVTLSCSPISGHRSVSWYQQTPGQGLQFLFEYFSETQRNKGNFPGRFSGRQFSNSRSEMNVSTLELGDSALYLCASSLAGGMTTGNTIYFGEGSWLTVV.

This clone was picked up a small number of times. V gene TRBV7-6 combines with J gene TRBJ2-1; D might be TRBD1 (5 bases). The ends were cut back, 5 bases at V and 12 bases at J, with 14 bases in the middle. Germline lookup yields CDR1 SGHVS and CDR2 FNYEAQ. CDR3 length: 12 residues. CDR3 DNA: TGTGCCAGCAGCCCCCAGGGAATGGGGCAGTTCTTC. This gives the protein CASSPQGMGQFF.

The rearrangement links TRBV5-1 to TRBJ1-1; unclear D gene. Germline V gene sequence: CDR1 SGHRS, CDR2 YFSETQ. V gave up 0 bases and J gave up 1 base, with 7 bases separating them. The CDR3 runs to 14 residues. The CDR3 DNA is TGCGCCAGCAGCTTGGAACGGAGGAACACTGAAGCTTTCTTT. Translation: CASSLERRNTEAFF.

The chain has TRBV28 and TRBJ2-7, with TRBD1 matching 11 bases. The J segment lost 7 bases and the V segment lost 2 bases, leaving 4 bases of the junction unmatched. The CDR3 has 14 amino acids. The germline V gene encodes CDR1 MDHEN and CDR2 SYDVKM. CDR3 DNA sequence: TGTGCCAGCAGTTTAAGGGGGACAGGGGGTGAGCAGTACTTC. Residues: CASSLRGTGGEQYF.

This clone turned up a few times. The chain recombines TRBV7-7 with TRBJ2-7; the D gene is possibly TRBD1 (5 bases). This CDR3 region has 13 residues. Trimming took off 5 bases at V and 0 bases at J, with 8 bases between the two ends. Germline CDR1 reads SSHAT; CDR2 reads FNYEAQ (reference sequence). The CDR3 coding sequence is TGTGCCAGCAGCCCGGACAACTCCTACGAGCAGTACTTC. Its protein product is CASSPDNSYEQYF.